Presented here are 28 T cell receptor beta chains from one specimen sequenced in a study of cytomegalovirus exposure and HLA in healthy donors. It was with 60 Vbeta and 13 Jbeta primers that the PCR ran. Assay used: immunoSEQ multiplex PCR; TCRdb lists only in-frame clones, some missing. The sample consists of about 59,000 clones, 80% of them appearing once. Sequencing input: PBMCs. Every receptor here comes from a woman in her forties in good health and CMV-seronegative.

The CDR3 loop reads CASSLGQGGAFF. CDR3 coding DNA: TGTGCCAGCAGCTTAGGGCAGGGGGGAGCTTTCTTT. The chain is built from TRBV13 and TRBJ1-1; 7 positions match TRBD1. V shed 0 bases, J shed 10 bases, and the junction held 2 bases outside the gene matches. The CDR3 is 12 residues long. The V gene's germline CDR1 is PRHDT and CDR2 FYEKMQ (reference sequence). Based on the CDR3 plus reference TRBV13 and TRBJ1-1, the full variable domain is AAGVIQSPRHLIKEKRETATLKCYPIPRHDTVYWYQQGPGQDPQFLISFYEKMQSDKGSIPDRFSAQQFSDYHSELNMSSLELGDSALYFCASSLGQGGAFFGQGTRLTVV.

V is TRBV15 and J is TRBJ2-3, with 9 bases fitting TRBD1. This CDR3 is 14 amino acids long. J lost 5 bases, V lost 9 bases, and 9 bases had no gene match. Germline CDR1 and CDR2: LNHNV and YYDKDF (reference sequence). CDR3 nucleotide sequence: TGTGCCACAAAACCGGGACAGGGTAGAGATACGCAGTATTTT. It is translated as CATKPGQGRDTQYF.

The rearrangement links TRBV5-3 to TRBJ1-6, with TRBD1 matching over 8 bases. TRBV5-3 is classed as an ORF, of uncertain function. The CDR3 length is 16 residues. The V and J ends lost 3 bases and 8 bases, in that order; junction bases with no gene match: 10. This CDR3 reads CARSSVRPGQDSPLHF. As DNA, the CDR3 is TGTGCCAGAAGCTCAGTTCGGCCGGGACAGGATTCACCCCTCCACTTT.

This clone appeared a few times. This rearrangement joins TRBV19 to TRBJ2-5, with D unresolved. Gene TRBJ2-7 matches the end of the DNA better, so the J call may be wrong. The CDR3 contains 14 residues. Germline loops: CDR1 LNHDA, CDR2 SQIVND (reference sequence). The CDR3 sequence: CASSPQANGGEQYF. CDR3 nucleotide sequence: TGTGCCAGTAGTCCGCAAGCGAACGGTGGCGAGCAGTACTTC.

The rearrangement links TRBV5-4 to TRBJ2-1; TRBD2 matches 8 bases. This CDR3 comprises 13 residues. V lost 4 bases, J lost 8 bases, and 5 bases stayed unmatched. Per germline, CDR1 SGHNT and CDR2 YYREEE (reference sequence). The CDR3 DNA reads TGTGCCAGCAGCCCCGTTAGCGGGGATGAGCAGTTCTTC. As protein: CASSPVSGDEQFF.

This CDR3 reads CASSETGATNEKLFF. The CDR3 DNA follows: TGTGCCAGCTCAGAAACAGGGGCAACTAATGAAAAACTGTTTTTT. This chain joins TRBV18 and TRBJ1-4, with TRBD1 matching over 7 bases. Trimming took 5 bases from V and 0 from J; bases not matched to a gene: 3. Germline-derived CDR1 and CDR2 are KGHSH and LQKENI. This CDR3 is 15 amino acids long.

CDR3 residues: CASSSRGGEWTYNEQFF. The CDR3 DNA sequence: TGTGCCAGCAGCTCCCGAGGGGGGGAATGGACCTACAATGAGCAGTTCTTC. The chain uses TRBV7-3 and TRBJ2-1; maybe TRBD2 (7 bases). CDR3 length equals 17 residues. CDR1 and CDR2 (germline): SGHTA, FQGTGA. The V end was cut by 4 bases, the J end by 2 bases, with 18 bases between. The whole variable domain, remainder taken from reference TRBV7-3 and TRBJ2-1, is GAGVSQTPSNKVTEKGKYVELRCDPISGHTALYWYRQSLGQGPEFLIYFQGTGAADDSGLPNDRFFAVRPEGSVSTLKIQRTERGDSAVYLCASSSRGGEWTYNEQFFGPGTRLTVL.

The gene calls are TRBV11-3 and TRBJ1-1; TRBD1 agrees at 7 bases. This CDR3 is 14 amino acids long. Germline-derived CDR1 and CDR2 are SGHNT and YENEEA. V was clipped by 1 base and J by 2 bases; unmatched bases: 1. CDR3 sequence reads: CASSLGQGNTEAFF. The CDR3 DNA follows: TGTGCCAGCAGCTTAGGACAGGGCAACACTGAAGCTTTCTTT. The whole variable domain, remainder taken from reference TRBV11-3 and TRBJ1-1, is EAGVVQSPRYKIIEKKQPVAFWCNPISGHNTLYWYLQNLGQGPELLIRYENEEAVDDSQLPKDRFSAERLKGVDSTLKIQPAELGDSAVYLCASSLGQGNTEAFFGQGTRLTVV.

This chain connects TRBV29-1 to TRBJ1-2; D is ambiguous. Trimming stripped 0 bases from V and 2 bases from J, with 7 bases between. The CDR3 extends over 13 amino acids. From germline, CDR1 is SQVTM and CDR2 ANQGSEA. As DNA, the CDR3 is TGCAGCGTTGAAGATGGCGGGAACTATGGCTACACCTTC. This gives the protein CSVEDGGNYGYTF.

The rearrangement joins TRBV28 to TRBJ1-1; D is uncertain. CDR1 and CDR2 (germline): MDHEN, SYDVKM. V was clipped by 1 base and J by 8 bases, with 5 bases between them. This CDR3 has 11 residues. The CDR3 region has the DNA TGTGCCAGCAGTTTATCTCAGGAAGCTTTCTTT. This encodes CASSLSQEAFF.

The CDR3 DNA is TGTGCCAGCAGCCAAGTTAAGAAAGCGGACCCAGATACGCAGTATTTT. This translates into CASSQVKKADPDTQYF. This chain joins TRBV14 and TRBJ2-3, with D possibly being TRBD2 (5 bases). CDR1 SGHDN and CDR2 FVKESK come from the germline V gene. This CDR3 comprises 16 residues. Deletions cut 1 base from V and 4 bases from J, with 15 bases between.

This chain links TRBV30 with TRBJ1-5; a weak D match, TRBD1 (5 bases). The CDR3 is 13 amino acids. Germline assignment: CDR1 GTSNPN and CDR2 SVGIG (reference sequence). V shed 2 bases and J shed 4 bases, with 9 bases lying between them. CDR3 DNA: TGTGCCTGGAGTAGACAGTGGAATCAGCCCCAGCATTTT. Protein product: CAWSRQWNQPQHF.

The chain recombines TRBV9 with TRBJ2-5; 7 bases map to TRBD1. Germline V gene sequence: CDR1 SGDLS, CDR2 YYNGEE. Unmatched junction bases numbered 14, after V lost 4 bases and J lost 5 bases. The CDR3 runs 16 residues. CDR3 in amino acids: CASSLHPQGSRETQYF. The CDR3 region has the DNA TGTGCCAGCAGCCTTCATCCACAGGGGAGTCGGGAGACCCAGTACTTC.

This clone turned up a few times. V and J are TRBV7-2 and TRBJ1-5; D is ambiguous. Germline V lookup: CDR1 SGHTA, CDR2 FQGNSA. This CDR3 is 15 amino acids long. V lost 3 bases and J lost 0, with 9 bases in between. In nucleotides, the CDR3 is TGTGCCAGCAGCTTCGGAGGATATAGCAATCAGCCCCAGCATTTT. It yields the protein CASSFGGYSNQPQHF.

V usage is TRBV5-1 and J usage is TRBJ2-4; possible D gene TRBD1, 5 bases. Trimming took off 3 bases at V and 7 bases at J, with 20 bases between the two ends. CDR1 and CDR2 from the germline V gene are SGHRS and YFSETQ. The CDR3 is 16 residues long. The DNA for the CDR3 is TGCGCCAGCAGCTACGTAGGGGTAGAAGGCCGGAACATTCAGTACTTC. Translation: CASSYVGVEGRNIQYF.

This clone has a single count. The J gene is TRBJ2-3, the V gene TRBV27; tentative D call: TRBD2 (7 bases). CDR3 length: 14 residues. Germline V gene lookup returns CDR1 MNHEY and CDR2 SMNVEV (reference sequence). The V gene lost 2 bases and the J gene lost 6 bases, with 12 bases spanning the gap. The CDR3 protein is CASSLRTRGDTQYF. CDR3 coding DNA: TGTGCCAGCAGTTTACGGACTAGGGGGGATACGCAGTATTTT.

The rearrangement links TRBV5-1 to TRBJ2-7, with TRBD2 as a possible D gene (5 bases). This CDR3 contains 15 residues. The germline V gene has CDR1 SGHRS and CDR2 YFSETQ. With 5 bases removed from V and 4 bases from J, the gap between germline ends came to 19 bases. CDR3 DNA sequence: TGCGCCAGCAGGCCTGAAGGAGGAGTTATTTACGAGCAGTACTTC. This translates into CASRPEGGVIYEQYF.

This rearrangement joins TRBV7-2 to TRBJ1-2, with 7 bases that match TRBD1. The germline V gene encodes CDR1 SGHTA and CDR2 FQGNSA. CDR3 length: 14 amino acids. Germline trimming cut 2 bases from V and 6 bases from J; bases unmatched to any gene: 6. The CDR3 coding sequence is TGTGCCAGCAGCTTAATCATAACAGGGGATGGCTACACCTTC. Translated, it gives CASSLIITGDGYTF.

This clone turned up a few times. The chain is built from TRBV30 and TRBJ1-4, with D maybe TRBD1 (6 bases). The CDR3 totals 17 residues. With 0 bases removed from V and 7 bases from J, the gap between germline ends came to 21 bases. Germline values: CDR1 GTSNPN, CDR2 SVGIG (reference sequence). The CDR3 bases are TGTGCCTGGAGTGTAGGGTGGGGGGGGCGCGGGGGTGAAAAACTGTTTTTT. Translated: CAWSVGWGGRGGEKLFF.

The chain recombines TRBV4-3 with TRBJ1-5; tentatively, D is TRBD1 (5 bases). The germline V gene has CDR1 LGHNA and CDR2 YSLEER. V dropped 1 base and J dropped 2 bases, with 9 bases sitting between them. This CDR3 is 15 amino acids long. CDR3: CASSQGVTGNQPQHF. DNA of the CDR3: TGCGCCAGCAGCCAAGGGGTGACAGGCAATCAGCCCCAGCATTTT.

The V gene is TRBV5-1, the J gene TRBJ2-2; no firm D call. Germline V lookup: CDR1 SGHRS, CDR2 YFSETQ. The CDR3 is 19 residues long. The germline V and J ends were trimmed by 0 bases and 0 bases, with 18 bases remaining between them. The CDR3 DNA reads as TGCGCCAGCAGCTTGGTATATGCGGAGACGTCCTCGAACACCGGGGAGCTGTTTTTT. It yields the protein CASSLVYAETSSNTGELFF.

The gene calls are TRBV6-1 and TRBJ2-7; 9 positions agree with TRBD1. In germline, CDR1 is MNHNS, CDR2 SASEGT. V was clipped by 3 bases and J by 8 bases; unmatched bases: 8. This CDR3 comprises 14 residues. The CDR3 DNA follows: TGTGCCAGCAGTGATCCCTCCGGACAGGGGAAGCAGTACTTC. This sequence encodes CASSDPSGQGKQYF.

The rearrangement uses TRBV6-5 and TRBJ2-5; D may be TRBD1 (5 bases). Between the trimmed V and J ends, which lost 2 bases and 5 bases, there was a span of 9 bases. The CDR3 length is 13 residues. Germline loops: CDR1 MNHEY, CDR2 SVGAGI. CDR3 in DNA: TGTGCCAGCAGTTACGGTGGGGCTGAGACCCAGTACTTC. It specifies CASSYGGAETQYF.

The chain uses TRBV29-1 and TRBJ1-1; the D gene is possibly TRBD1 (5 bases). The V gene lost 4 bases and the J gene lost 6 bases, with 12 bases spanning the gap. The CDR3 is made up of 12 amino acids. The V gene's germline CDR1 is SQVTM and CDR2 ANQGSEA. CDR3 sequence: CSVVIAGSEAFF. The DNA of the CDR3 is TGCAGCGTTGTCATTGCAGGGTCTGAAGCTTTCTTT.

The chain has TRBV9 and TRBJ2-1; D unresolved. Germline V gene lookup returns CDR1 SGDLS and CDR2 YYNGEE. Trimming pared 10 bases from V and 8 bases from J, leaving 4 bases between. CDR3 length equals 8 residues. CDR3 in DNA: TGTGCCCGGTATGAGCAGTTCTTC. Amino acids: CARYEQFF.

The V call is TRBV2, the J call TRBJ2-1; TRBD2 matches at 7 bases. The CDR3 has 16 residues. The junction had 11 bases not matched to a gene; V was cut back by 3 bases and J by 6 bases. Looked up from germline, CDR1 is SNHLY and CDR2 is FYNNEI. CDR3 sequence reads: CASSDRLTGGLNEQFF. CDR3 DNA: TGTGCCAGCAGTGACCGACTGACGGGAGGCCTCAATGAGCAGTTCTTC. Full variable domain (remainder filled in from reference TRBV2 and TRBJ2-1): EPEVTQTPSHQVTQMGQEVILRCVPISNHLYFYWYRQILGQKVEFLVSFYNNEISEKSEIFDDQFSVERPDGSNFTLKIRSTKLEDSAMYFCASSDRLTGGLNEQFFGPGTRLTVL.

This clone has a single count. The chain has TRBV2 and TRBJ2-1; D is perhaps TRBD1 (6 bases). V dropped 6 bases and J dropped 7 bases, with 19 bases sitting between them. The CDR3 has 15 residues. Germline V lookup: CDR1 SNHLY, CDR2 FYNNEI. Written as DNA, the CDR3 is TGTGCCAGCAGCCTGGGGGCGTCCCATATAAATGAGCAGTTCTTC. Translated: CASSLGASHINEQFF.

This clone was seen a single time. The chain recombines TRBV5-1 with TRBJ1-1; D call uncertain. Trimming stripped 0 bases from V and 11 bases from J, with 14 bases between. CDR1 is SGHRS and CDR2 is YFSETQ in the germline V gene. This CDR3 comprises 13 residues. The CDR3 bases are TGCGCCAGCAGCTTGGCCGAGGTATCCCCCGCTTTCTTT. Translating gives CASSLAEVSPAFF.